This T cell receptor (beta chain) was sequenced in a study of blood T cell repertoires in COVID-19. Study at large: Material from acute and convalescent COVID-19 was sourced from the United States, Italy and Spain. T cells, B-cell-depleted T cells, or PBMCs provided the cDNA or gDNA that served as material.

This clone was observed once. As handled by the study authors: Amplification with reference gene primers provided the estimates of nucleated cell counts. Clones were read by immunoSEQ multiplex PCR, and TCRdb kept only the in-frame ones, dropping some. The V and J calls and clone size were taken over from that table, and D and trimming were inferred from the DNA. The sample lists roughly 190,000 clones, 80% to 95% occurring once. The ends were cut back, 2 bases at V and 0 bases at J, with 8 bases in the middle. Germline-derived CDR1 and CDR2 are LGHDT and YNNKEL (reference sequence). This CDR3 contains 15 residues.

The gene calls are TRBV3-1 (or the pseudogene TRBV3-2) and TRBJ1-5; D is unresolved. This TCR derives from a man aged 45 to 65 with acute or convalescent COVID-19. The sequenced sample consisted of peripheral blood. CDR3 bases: TGTGCCAGCAGCCAATCCCCATCTAGCAATCAGCCCCAGCATTTT. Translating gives CASSQSPSSNQPQHF.